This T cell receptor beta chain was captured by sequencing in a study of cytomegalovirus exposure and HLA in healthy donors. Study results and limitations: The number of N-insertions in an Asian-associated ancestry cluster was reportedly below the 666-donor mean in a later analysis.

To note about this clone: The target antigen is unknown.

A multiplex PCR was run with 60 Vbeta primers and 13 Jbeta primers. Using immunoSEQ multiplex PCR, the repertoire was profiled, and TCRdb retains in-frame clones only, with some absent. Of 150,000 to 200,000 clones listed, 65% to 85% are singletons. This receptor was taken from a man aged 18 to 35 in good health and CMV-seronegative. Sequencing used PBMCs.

In nucleotides, the CDR3 is TGTGCCAGCAGTTTTTCGAGGACAGTTATCTATGGCTACACCTTC. Amino acid sequence: CASSFSRTVIYGYTF. This chain connects TRBV28 to TRBJ1-2, with TRBD1 as a possible D gene (6 bases). The CDR3 is made up of 15 amino acids. V shed 3 bases and J shed 4 bases, with 15 bases lying between them. Looked up from germline, CDR1 is MDHEN and CDR2 is SYDVKM.